This entry lists 13 T cell receptor beta chains sequenced from one sample in a study of blood T cell repertoires in COVID-19 (TCRdb year 2020). Libraries came from the immunoSEQ multiplex PCR assay. The source is immuneACCESS, and TCRdb retained only in-frame sequences with V and J called. Part of the clones is not carried over; for the studies checked, unresolved V genes explain less than half of this, and the remainder is unexplained. This sample comprises roughly 120,000 clones, over 80% of them detected only once. The ten most abundant clones make up approximately 1.8% of the sample. Sequences were obtained from peripheral blood. These receptors all come from a man between 65 and 85 years old with acute or convalescent COVID-19.

The CDR3 nucleotides are TGTGCCAGCAGCCAGACAGGGGTCAATCAGCCCCAGCATTTT. Translating gives CASSQTGVNQPQHF. The chain recombines TRBV14 with TRBJ1-5; 8 bases match TRBD1. The J segment lost 3 bases and the V segment lost 3 bases, leaving 1 base of the junction unmatched. Per the germline V gene, CDR1 is SGHDN and CDR2 is FVKESK. The CDR3 length is 14 residues.

This clone was seen a few times. The genes are TRBV5-8 and TRBJ2-2; TRBD1 is a possible D gene (5 bases). The CDR3 sequence is 15 residues long. Looked up from germline, CDR1 is SGHTS and CDR2 is YDEGEE. Trimming shortened V by 1 base and J by 4 bases, and 11 bases separated the two germline ends. The CDR3 DNA reads TGTGCCAGCAGCTTGACAGGTCAAAGCACCGGGGAGCTGTTTTTT. It encodes CASSLTGQSTGELFF.

The rearrangement joins TRBV5-8 to TRBJ1-4, with 7 positions matching TRBD1. The CDR3 consists of 16 residues. The V and J ends lost 1 base and 4 bases, in that order; junction bases with no gene match: 7. Germline lookup yields CDR1 SGHTS and CDR2 YDEGEE. The CDR3 DNA reads TGTGCCAGCAGCTTGACCCCAGGGGGGATTAATGAAAAACTGTTTTTT. Its protein product is CASSLTPGGINEKLFF.

This chain joins TRBV11-3 and TRBJ1-5, with no clear D. The CDR3 extends over 16 amino acids. V was shortened by 2 bases and J by 0 bases, with 11 bases between the two germline ends. The germline V gene encodes CDR1 SGHNT and CDR2 YENEEA. This chain's CDR3 is CASSLNRRNSNQPQHF. CDR3 nucleotides: TGTGCCAGCAGCTTAAACAGAAGAAATAGCAATCAGCCCCAGCATTTT.

The sample holds a few counts of this clone. The chain employs TRBV6-5 and TRBJ1-1; 7 bases agree with TRBD1. CDR1 is MNHEY and CDR2 is SVGAGI in the germline V gene. The ends lost 1 base at V and 4 bases at J; junction bases unmatched: 0. The CDR3 runs to 13 residues. CDR3 amino acids: CASSYYRGTEAFF. CDR3 coding DNA: TGTGCCAGCAGTTACTACAGGGGCACTGAAGCTTTCTTT.

On this clone itself: Different DNA sequences within this sample yield the same CDR3. The rearrangement joins TRBV5-1 to TRBJ1-2, with D possibly TRBD1 on 5 matching bases. Deletions cut 4 bases from V and 2 bases from J, with 9 bases between. This CDR3 contains 13 residues. Germline CDR1 reads SGHRS; CDR2 reads YFSETQ. The CDR3 reads CASSPDSNYGYTF. CDR3 DNA sequence: TGCGCCAGCAGCCCTGACAGCAACTATGGCTACACCTTC.

The chain employs TRBV7-2 and TRBJ2-2; D perhaps matches TRBD1 (5 bases). The CDR3 contains 16 residues. Per the germline V gene, CDR1 is SGHTA and CDR2 is FQGNSA. V lost 2 bases, J lost 4 bases, and 14 bases lay in between. The CDR3 spells CASSLLGVSATGELFF. CDR3 nucleotide sequence: TGTGCCAGCAGCTTACTAGGGGTCTCGGCCACCGGGGAGCTGTTTTTT.

This clone was seen a few times. The chain employs TRBV5-1 and TRBJ2-3; D not resolved. Germline V CDR1 and CDR2: SGHRS, YFSETQ. There are 12 residues in the CDR3. V dropped 3 bases and J dropped 5 bases, with 7 bases sitting between them. The CDR3 coding sequence is TGCGCCAGCAGCTCCACGGGAGATACGCAGTATTTT. Residues: CASSSTGDTQYF. The whole variable domain, filled in from reference TRBV5-1 and TRBJ2-3, reads KAGVTQTPRYLIKTRGQQVTLSCSPISGHRSVSWYQQTPGQGLQFLFEYFSETQRNKGNFPGRFSGRQFSNSRSEMNVSTLELGDSALYLCASSSTGDTQYFGPGTRLTVL.

CDR3 sequence: CASSEALLRRSSYEQYF. Here the CDR3 DNA reads TGTGCCAGCAGTGAAGCGCTTCTCCGTAGGAGCTCCTACGAGCAGTACTTC. The J gene is TRBJ2-7, the V gene TRBV2; no reliable D call. Trimming stripped 0 bases from V and 0 bases from J, with 15 bases between. CDR1 is SNHLY, CDR2 FYNNEI, per germline. The CDR3 consists of 17 residues.

Only a few counts were recorded for this clone. The chain uses TRBV28 and TRBJ1-2; a possible D gene is TRBD1 (5 bases). The ends were cut back, 4 bases at V and 8 bases at J, with 17 bases in the middle. The CDR3 length is 14 residues. Per germline, CDR1 MDHEN and CDR2 SYDVKM. In nucleotides, the CDR3 is TGTGCCAGCAGTTCCTCGGGGGGTAGGTTGGGCTACACCTTC. Protein: CASSSSGGRLGYTF.

This rearrangement joins TRBV6-5 to TRBJ2-2; 12 bases are a match to TRBD2. This CDR3 comprises 16 residues. CDR1 and CDR2 (germline): MNHEY, SVGAGI. V gave up 4 bases and J gave up 5 bases; unmatched junction bases: 5. The CDR3, as DNA: TGTGCCAGCAGTTCCCCGGGACTAGCGGGTACCGGGGAGCTGTTTTTT. Amino acid sequence: CASSSPGLAGTGELFF.

The rearrangement joins TRBV5-4 to TRBJ2-5; TRBD2 matches at 9 bases. After removal of 4 bases from V and 2 bases from J, the junction contained 9 bases not matched to a gene. From germline, CDR1 is SGHNT and CDR2 YYREEE (reference sequence). The CDR3 has 16 residues. CDR3 sequence reads: CASSLDWAGGQETQYF. Written as DNA, the CDR3 is TGTGCCAGCAGCCTCGACTGGGCGGGGGGGCAAGAGACCCAGTACTTC. Using reference TRBV5-4 and TRBJ2-5 for the parts outside the CDR3, the full variable domain is ETGVTQSPTHLIKTRGQQVTLRCSSQSGHNTVSWYQQALGQGPQFIFQYYREEENGRGNFPPRFSGLQFPNYSSELNVNALELDDSALYLCASSLDWAGGQETQYFGPGTRLLVL.

The chain couples TRBV18 to TRBJ2-1, with TRBD2 identical over 11 bases. The CDR3 loop spans 17 amino acids. Germline trimming cut 0 bases from V and 3 bases from J; bases unmatched to any gene: 4. Germline V gene sequence: CDR1 KGHSH, CDR2 LQKENI. CDR3 in amino acids: CASSPPAGTSGYNEQFF. In nucleotides, the CDR3 is TGTGCCAGCTCACCACCGGCCGGGACTAGCGGCTACAATGAGCAGTTCTTC.